This T cell receptor beta chain was captured in a study of cytomegalovirus exposure and HLA in healthy donors. On the study more broadly: The roughly 100 million unique TCR beta sequences, from around 200 million T cells, were found by an earlier analysis.

Concerning this clone: Its cognate antigen is unknown.

The PCR used 60 Vbeta and 13 Jbeta primers. Clones were sequenced by immunoSEQ multiplex PCR, and TCRdb holds only the in-frame ones, with some missing. There are 270,000 or so clones in the sample; around 86% occur only once, and roughly 4% lies in the top ten. Broader study findings: An analysis was carried out at a later point. It showed that HLA-associated TCR beta chains were more clonally expanded than equally common non-associated chains. Cytomegalovirus status, reportedly, was diagnosed with high specificity and sensitivity by the classifier. Researchers catalogued 160 or so TCR beta chains as cytomegalovirus-associated.

This clonotype originated in a man aged 35 to 55 in good health and CMV-seropositive. Sequenced input: PBMCs.

In DNA, the CDR3 is TGTGCCAGCACCGGGACAGGGGAGACGCCCCAGCATTTT. It yields the protein CASTGTGETPQHF. This chain links TRBV6-1 with TRBJ1-5, with TRBD1 identical over 10 bases. Per germline, CDR1 MNHNS and CDR2 SASEGT. Losses at the gene ends were 7 bases for V and 9 bases for J; bases not matched to a gene: 6. The CDR3 has 13 residues.